Below are 20 T cell receptor beta chains sequenced from a single sample in a study of blood T cell repertoires in COVID-19. The repertoire was sequenced with immunoSEQ multiplex PCR; TCRdb's copy has only in-frame clones and lacks some. The repertoire holds roughly 330,000 clones, with around 87% as singletons. Sequencing used PBMCs or T cells enriched from blood (not recorded which). Receptors originate from a young woman who had recovered from COVID-19.

On this clone: The sample contains more than one DNA sequence encoding this CDR3. The chain uses TRBV7-9 and TRBJ1-1; D is perhaps TRBD1 (6 bases). The CDR3 spans 14 residues. Germline V CDR1 and CDR2: SEHNR, FQNEAQ (reference sequence). The ends were cut back, 1 base at V and 4 bases at J, with 10 bases in the middle. The CDR3 loop reads CASSLVQGGTEAFF. The CDR3 DNA is TGTGCCAGCAGCTTAGTACAGGGTGGCACTGAAGCTTTCTTT.

Only one count was recorded for this clone. V gene TRBV18 combines with J gene TRBJ1-4; a possible D gene is TRBD1 (5 bases). The CDR3 has 16 residues. Germline V lookup: CDR1 KGHSH, CDR2 LQKENI. V dropped 2 bases and J dropped 8 bases, with 18 bases sitting between them. CDR3 DNA: TGTGCCAGCTCACCAGGACTTGGGGGGTACAAAGAAAAACTGTTTTTT. Translating it yields CASSPGLGGYKEKLFF.

As DNA, the CDR3 is TGCGCCAGCTTCGAGGCGAGCGGGGGACGAGAGACCCAGTACTTC. Translation gives CASFEASGGRETQYF. The chain recombines TRBV5-1 with TRBJ2-5; TRBD2 aligns across 8 bases. The CDR3 loop spans 15 amino acids. J gave up 4 bases and V 7 bases, and 12 bases lay outside the gene matches. The germline CDR1 and CDR2 sequences are SGHRS and YFSETQ.

V and J are TRBV2 and TRBJ1-3; 7 bases match TRBD1. The CDR3 contains 15 residues. The V segment lost 3 bases and the J segment 4 bases; nucleotides outside the gene matches: 6. Germline-derived CDR1 and CDR2 are SNHLY and FYNNEI. CDR3 loop: CASSDTGVPGNTIYF. CDR3 sequence (DNA): TGTGCCAGCAGTGATACAGGGGTTCCCGGAAACACCATATATTTT.

This clone showed up just once. The CDR3 region has the DNA TGTGCCAGCAGCTTGGTCGGACACAGAGACGAGCAGTACTTC. Translated: CASSLVGHRDEQYF. This chain links TRBV5-4 with TRBJ2-7; tentatively, D is TRBD1 (5 bases). The CDR3 loop spans 14 amino acids. Trimming took off 0 bases at V and 5 bases at J, with 12 bases between the two ends. Germline CDR1 reads SGHNT; CDR2 reads YYREEE (reference sequence).

This chain uses TRBV7-9 with TRBJ1-2; TRBD1 might be the D (5 bases). Germline V gene data show CDR1 as SEHNR and CDR2 as FQNEAQ (reference sequence). This CDR3 contains 14 residues. V lost 4 bases to trimming and J lost 3 bases, with 12 bases between them. The CDR3 sequence: CASSSGGAHYGYTF. In DNA, the CDR3 is TGTGCCAGCAGCTCGGGTGGGGCCCACTATGGCTACACCTTC.

The rearrangement joins TRBV2 to TRBJ1-5; tentatively, D is TRBD1 (6 bases). Trimming stripped 4 bases from V and 0 bases from J, with 13 bases between. There are 16 residues in the CDR3. Germline assignment: CDR1 SNHLY and CDR2 FYNNEI. The CDR3 protein is CASSGQGTYSNQPQHF. CDR3 sequence (DNA): TGTGCCAGCAGTGGGCAGGGGACCTATAGCAATCAGCCCCAGCATTTT.

This clone has just one count. V usage is TRBV5-1 and J usage is TRBJ1-1, with D possibly TRBD1 on 5 matching bases. V lost 3 bases and J 0 bases, leaving 18 bases between the germline ends. The CDR3 totals 17 residues. Per the germline V gene, CDR1 is SGHRS and CDR2 is YFSETQ. CDR3 region: CASSSGYRSNLNTEAFF. CDR3 sequence (DNA): TGCGCCAGCAGCTCCGGTTACAGGTCAAACCTGAACACTGAAGCTTTCTTT.

This sequence joins TRBV7-2 and TRBJ2-7; possibly TRBD1 for D (6 bases). This CDR3 comprises 14 residues. Trimming left V 3 bases short and J 0 bases short, with 9 bases between. The germline V gene has CDR1 SGHTA and CDR2 FQGNSA. CDR3 protein: CASSLRQASYEQYF. The DNA of the CDR3 is TGTGCCAGCAGCTTGAGACAGGCCTCCTACGAGCAGTACTTC.

This sequence joins TRBV7-9 and TRBJ2-7; possible D gene TRBD2, 5 bases. Trimming cost V 4 bases and J 6 bases, with 13 bases left between them. CDR3 length: 13 residues. Germline assignment: CDR1 SEHNR and CDR2 FQNEAQ (reference sequence). The CDR3: CASSSQAGIEQYF. Here the CDR3 DNA reads TGTGCCAGCAGCTCCCAGGCCGGGATCGAGCAGTACTTC.

This chain joins TRBV30 and TRBJ2-1; TRBD2 matches at 10 bases. Germline lookup yields CDR1 GTSNPN and CDR2 SVGIG (reference sequence). CDR3 length equals 14 residues. V trimming: 1 base; J trimming: 7 bases; junction bases outside the gene matches: 4. The CDR3 loop reads CAWSESSGGNEQFF. The CDR3 nucleotides read TGTGCCTGGAGTGAGAGTAGCGGGGGGAATGAGCAGTTCTTC.

The chain joins TRBV4-3 to TRBJ2-3, with D possibly being TRBD1 (6 bases). V dropped 4 bases and J dropped 4 bases, with 15 bases sitting between them. Per the germline V gene, CDR1 is LGHNA and CDR2 is YSLEER. The CDR3 contains 15 residues. The chain's CDR3 is CASSLTGRGPDTQYF. CDR3 bases: TGCGCCAGCAGCCTGACGGGCAGGGGCCCAGATACGCAGTATTTT.

The gene calls are TRBV30 and TRBJ2-7; no reliable D call. The CDR3 runs 14 residues. V dropped 1 base and J dropped 1 base, with 11 bases sitting between them. The germline V gene has CDR1 GTSNPN and CDR2 SVGIG (reference sequence). CDR3 in amino acids: CAWSELRKSYEQYF. CDR3 nucleotides: TGTGCCTGGAGTGAACTCAGGAAGTCCTACGAGCAGTACTTC. The variable domain in full, completed from reference TRBV30 and TRBJ2-7, reads SQTIHQWPATLVQPVGSPLSLECTVEGTSNPNLYWYRQAAGRGLQLLFYSVGIGQISSEVPQNLSASRPQDRQFILSSKKLLLSDSGFYLCAWSELRKSYEQYFGPGTRLTVT.

The CDR3: CASSSHGTGESYGYTF. The CDR3 DNA follows: TGTGCCAGCAGTTCCCACGGGACAGGGGAGTCCTATGGCTACACCTTC. This rearrangement joins TRBV28 to TRBJ1-2; 10 bases map to TRBD1. This CDR3 is 16 amino acids long. Germline values: CDR1 MDHEN, CDR2 SYDVKM. The junction had 9 bases not matched to a gene; V was cut back by 4 bases and J by 4 bases.

The chain recombines TRBV5-1 with TRBJ2-3; 13 bases align to TRBD2. V trimming: 3 bases; J trimming: 9 bases; junction bases outside the gene matches: 10. The CDR3 contains 16 residues. Germline V gene lookup returns CDR1 SGHRS and CDR2 YFSETQ. CDR3 loop: CASSSGTSGTGATQYF. CDR3 bases: TGCGCCAGCAGCTCCGGGACTAGCGGGACCGGGGCGACGCAGTATTTT.

The J gene is TRBJ1-5, the V gene TRBV4-1; no clear D gene. In germline, CDR1 is MGHRA, CDR2 YSYEKL. The V end lost 0 bases, the J end lost 5 bases, and 8 bases lay between the germline ends. The CDR3 is made up of 14 amino acids. The CDR3 bases are TGCGCCAGCAGCCAAGATGCGAACTATCAGCCCCAGCATTTT. Protein: CASSQDANYQPQHF.

This clone appeared a few times. The genes are TRBV7-9 and TRBJ1-2; 9 nucleotides agree with TRBD1. V was pared by 1 base and J by 2 bases, with 11 bases of the junction left unmatched. Per germline, CDR1 SEHNR and CDR2 FQNEAQ (reference sequence). This CDR3 has 18 residues. The CDR3 is CASSLGPGQGLVNYGYTF. CDR3 in DNA: TGTGCCAGCAGCTTAGGGCCGGGACAGGGTCTAGTCAACTATGGCTACACCTTC.

The rearrangement joins TRBV18 to TRBJ1-2; maybe TRBD1 (6 bases). Per germline, CDR1 KGHSH and CDR2 LQKENI. V shed 2 bases and J shed 5 bases, with 18 bases lying between them. This CDR3 comprises 16 residues. The CDR3 nucleotides read TGTGCCAGCTCACCAGGAACCAGGGGCGAGGGGTATGGCTACACCTTC. This gives the protein CASSPGTRGEGYGYTF.

V is TRBV2 and J is TRBJ2-1; D remains ambiguous. The ends were cut back, 0 bases at V and 3 bases at J, with 3 bases in the middle. CDR1 SNHLY and CDR2 FYNNEI come from the germline V gene. The CDR3 covers 13 residues. CDR3 DNA sequence: TGTGCCAGCAGTGAAGCTCTCTACAATGAGCAGTTCTTC. Translating it yields CASSEALYNEQFF.

The chain is built from TRBV7-3 and TRBJ2-3; 9 nucleotides line up with TRBD2. The CDR3 is 18 amino acids. The germline V gene encodes CDR1 SGHTA and CDR2 FQGTGA. Unmatched junction bases numbered 9, after V lost 1 base and J lost 1 base. Written as DNA, the CDR3 is TGTGCCAGCAGCTTAAGGGTCGCGGCTAGCGGGGGCACAGATACGCAGTATTTT. Amino acids: CASSLRVAASGGTDTQYF.